The entry below describes one T cell receptor (beta chain). Its antigen is currently unknown. The data originate from a study of shared clonotypes between healthy human individuals. As for the study in general: Three plates each covered CD4 naive and memory; CD8 naive two, CD8 memory one.

Here immunoSEQ multiplex PCR was the method, and the copy in TCRdb shows in-frame clones only, minus some. Of hundreds of thousands of clones listed, roughly 97% are singletons. Study results and caveats: Four donors shared around 5.1% of their naive CD4 clonotypes. Richness estimates generally favored naive over memory subsets.

V was shortened by 0 bases and J by 1 base, with 7 bases between the two germline ends. Germline V lookup: CDR1 SGHRS, CDR2 YFSETQ. CDR3 length: 14 residues. This sequence originates from a woman aged 25 to 39 in good health. The chain combines TRBV5-1 with TRBJ1-1; D gene ambiguous. Sequencing was done on a sample of naive CD4+ T cells sorted from blood. Regarding subset: CD45RA+ positively selected. The CDR3 DNA is TGCGCCAGCAGCTTGGGGCAGGAGAACACTGAAGCTTTCTTT. Protein product: CASSLGQENTEAFF.